Listed below are T cell receptor beta chains from one sample, sequenced in a study of blood T cell repertoires in COVID-19. Method: immunoSEQ multiplex PCR; TCRdb's copy keeps in-frame clones and lacks some. The data contain about 220,000 clones, around 80% of them seen just once; the ten biggest clones take up more than 4.5%. Input material: peripheral blood. The source is a woman aged 55 to 70 who had recovered from COVID-19. Both conserved end residues are trimmed from each CDR3. A clone size is listed for some rows: how often the clone was seen (once, few, many), or a class if it is expanded.

v_call | cdr3_length | clone_size | cdr3_aa
TRBV1 | 16 | NA | TSSQDWIRTDYTGELF
TRBV5-8 | 11 | NA | ASSSRGDSPLH
TRBV13 | 17 | NA | ASSTEVNRGAGPNTEAF
TRBV27 | 13 | NA | ASSFIQGVNSPLH
TRBV20-1 | 14 | NA | SASRGQGRWNQPQH
TRBV2 | 10 | once | ASADTQETQY
TRBV5-6 | 11 | once | ASSKGLLDTQY
TRBV4-3 | 13 | many | ASSPSGQGDYGYT
TRBV29-1 | 13 | NA | SGKLAGGPQETQY
TRBV5-8 | 12 | NA | ASSLGQDTDTQY
TRBV5-1 | 14 | once | ASSLGGTSGYNEQF
TRBV13 | 15 | NA | ASSSSGTGGFQETQY
TRBV10-3 | 12 | NA | AISEGPTNEKLF
TRBV30 | 13 | NA | AWSVLLGSESSYT
TRBV5-1 | 9 | NA | ASSLGSEAF
TRBV11-3 | 13 | once | ASSLDGTSSQTQY
TRBV7-2 | 13 | NA | ASSWTRSVGDTQY
TRBV2 | 12 | NA | ASSEGEMDTEAF
TRBV4-1 | 14 | NA | ASSQDKQATLYEQY
TRBV6-2/TRBV6-3 | 13 | NA | ASSRTSGVGDTQY
TRBV6-2/TRBV6-3 | 10 | once | ASSLFNYEQY
TRBV12-3/TRBV12-4 | 10 | NA | ASSFSGGTQY
TRBV5-1 | 12 | NA | ASSLGDRGKTQY
TRBV11-2 | 10 | NA | ASSMTGLGYT
TRBV5-4 | 15 | NA | ASSFPGQGEANYGYT
TRBV5-4 | 12 | NA | ASSSRTGGNTIY
TRBV19 | 13 | NA | ASTKGRRGHNEQF
TRBV19 | 11 | NA | ASSKAGNQPQH
TRBV27 | 15 | NA | ASSQQGRIPNTGELF
TRBV7-2 | 11 | NA | ASSFGQAYGYT
TRBV27 | 13 | NA | ASSSRTGYIDTQY
TRBV6-5 | 11 | NA | ASSRGTWTEKY
TRBV14 | 14 | NA | ASSQLMSGLGEKLF
TRBV12-3/TRBV12-4 | 10 | NA | ASATGPRPLH
TRBV11-3 | 12 | once | ASSFAGRGNTIY
TRBV5-5 | 12 | NA | ASSRTGVNSPLH
TRBV7-2 | 14 | NA | ASSLEWSGPLFAQY
TRBV4-1 | 15 | NA | ASSQASPLIANEKLF